This T cell receptor beta chain was captured by sequencing in a study of blood T cell repertoires in COVID-19. Method: immunoSEQ multiplex PCR; TCRdb's copy keeps in-frame clones and lacks some. This table has about 110,000 clones, roughly four fifths appearing once. The J segment lost 4 bases and the V segment lost 0 bases, leaving 12 bases of the junction unmatched. Germline values: CDR1 MNHEY, CDR2 SVGEGT. CDR3 length: 20 amino acids. The TCR sequence derives from a man in his sixties or seventies with acute or convalescent COVID-19. Sequencing was done on a sample of peripheral blood. The chain has TRBV6-2 or TRBV6-3 and TRBJ2-2, with 12 bases lining up with TRBD2. CDR3 nucleotides: TGTGCCAGCAGTTACTCGATGGCGGCTAGCGGGGGGGCCCTCACCGGGGAGCTGTTTTTT. Protein sequence: CASSYSMAASGGALTGELFF.